This T cell receptor beta chain derives from a study of cytomegalovirus exposure and HLA in healthy donors. 13 Jbeta primers and 60 Vbeta primers were used for the PCR. Profiling relied on immunoSEQ multiplex PCR, and the TCRdb table lists in-frame clones only, not all of them. The data contain 70,000 to 75,000 clones, about two thirds of them singletons. The CDR3 contains 11 residues. Germline CDR1 is MNHEY and CDR2 is SVGAGI. The V gene lost 5 bases and the J gene lost 9 bases, with 10 bases spanning the gap. Sequencing input: PBMCs. The sequence derives from a woman in her thirties or forties in good health and CMV-seropositive. This rearrangement joins TRBV6-5 to TRBJ1-1, with D hard to call. In DNA, the CDR3 is TGTGCCAGCAGTACCGGGGATAAAGCTTTCTTT. It codes for CASSTGDKAFF.